The present T cell receptor beta chain was sequenced within a study of CD8+ T cells in alopecia areata listed by TCRdb under 2018. Regarding the research as a whole: Skin from C3H/HeJ donors with spontaneous alopecia (about 6-12 months old) was grafted onto female C3H/HeJ recipients aged about 6-10 weeks. High-throughput TCRbeta sequencing was used to examine T cell clonal expansion in alopecia areata in both the C3H/HeJ mouse model and human patients. RNA came from the PAXgene miRNA kit for fixed scalp, the miRNeasy kit for PBMCs, and the RNeasy kit for mouse skin. TCRbeta CDR3 regions were amplified by immunoSEQ multiplex PCR with 35 Vbeta forward and 13 Jbeta reverse primers. In humans, TCRbeta sequencing was performed on scalp tissue and on sorted CD4+ and CD8+ peripheral blood T cells from healthy controls and from patients with patchy or totalis/universalis alopecia areata. Scalp clonality was compared across normal scalp (n=4), patchy alopecia areata scalp (n=8), and alopecia totalis/universalis scalp (n=8).

V and J are trimmed by 3 bases and 3 bases, and the gene matches miss 2 bases of the junction. Including the terminal cysteine and phenylalanine, the CDR3 comprises 13 residues. The DNA covers only part of the CDR3, 27 bases in frame from base 1. Based on the germline V gene (reference sequence), the CDR1 and CDR2 sequences are FNHDT and SITEND. This clone was picked up many times. Its recognized antigen is unknown. Gene names and germline sequences here are the mouse ones. The missing CDR3 end, 4 residues past where the read stops, is filled in from the germline J gene. Library method: the immunoSEQ multiplex PCR assay. To provide template for TCR sequencing, every sample had RNA extracted and reverse transcribed into cDNA. First-strand cDNA was synthesized using SuperScript III with a 2:1 mix of oligo-dT and random hexamers. A synthetic immune receptor repertoire was used to assess amplification bias, and residual bias was removed computationally. Libraries were sequenced on Illumina HiSeq with 60 bp reads covering the CDR3, read from J toward V. As for the original processing: Raw reads were preprocessed to remove errors, and CDR3 was defined according to IMGT conventions as the region from the conserved cysteine to phenylalanine. Clonality was computed by normalizing Shannon entropy by log2 of the number of productive unique TCRs and subtracting the result from 1. Whether scalp clones were CD4 or CD8 was inferred by matching scalp TCRbeta sequences against CD4 and CD8 repertoires sorted from blood. Not all clones reach the TCRdb copy of this immuneACCESS table, which keeps in-frame sequences only. Checked studies attribute under half of the gap to unresolved V genes and leave the rest unexplained. That table gives V, J and clone size, and the DNA gave D and trimming. With just over 3,500 clones recorded, this sample contains no clone counted only once. 30% to 40% of the sample lies in the top ten.

Pooled mouse cutaneous lymph node cells were stained for CD4, CD8alpha, NKG2D, NKG2ACE and other markers, then sorted on a BD Influx. Points the paper makes about the study in general: Unlike mouse skin, where gammadelta T cells dominate, normal human skin contains resident alphabeta T cells that get sequenced too, which complicates analysis of the scalp TCR repertoire. Shared TCR sequences between patients were less evident than in mice, which may be partly attributable to HLA diversity in the patient population. Compared with normal scalp, lesional scalp, particularly in alopecia totalis/universalis, had higher clonality and more expanded CD8+ clones, which suggests antigenic drive.

The rearrangement joined TRBV19 to TRBJ1-1; TRBD1 agrees with 7 junctional bases. Material for sequencing was CD8+ T cells sorted from a lymph node. The TCR sequence derives from a C3H/HeJ mouse with alopecia areata. This strain is characterized by the MHC haplotype H2-k. The CDR3 amino acid sequence is: CASSTGTDTEVFF. The sequenced part of the CDR3 DNA is TGTGCCAGCAGTACGGGGACAGACACA.